The sequence of this T cell receptor (beta chain) was determined in a study of identical twins. Healthy Caucasians alone served as donors. TCRdb itself ran the 5' RACE reads through MiXCR, one entry per CDR3 protein. This table holds 690,000 or so distinct CDR3 sequences, over 8.5% found once. These data were also reused for a study on yellow fever vaccine responses in identical twins.

The receptor was isolated from a woman aged 18-29 years in good health. The specimen was PBMCs.

In DNA form, the CDR3 reads TGTGCCAGCAGTCCCTCTAGCGGGTATACGCAGTATTTT. This gives the protein CASSPSSGYTQYF. The rearrangement joins TRBV27 to TRBJ2-3, with 8 bases fitting TRBD2. This CDR3 contains 13 residues. Germline-derived CDR1 and CDR2 are MNHEY and SMNVEV (reference sequence). V dropped 5 bases and J dropped 7; count of bases not matched to a gene: 5.